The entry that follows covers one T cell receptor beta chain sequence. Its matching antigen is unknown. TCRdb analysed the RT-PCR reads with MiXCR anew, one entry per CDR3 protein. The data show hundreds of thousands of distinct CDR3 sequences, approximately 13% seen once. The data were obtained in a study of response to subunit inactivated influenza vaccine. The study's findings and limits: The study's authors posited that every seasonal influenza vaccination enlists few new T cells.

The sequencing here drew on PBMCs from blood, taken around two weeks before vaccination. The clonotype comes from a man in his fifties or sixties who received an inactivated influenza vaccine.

The CDR3 DNA reads TGCGCCAGCAGCCAAGGCAGGGGAGTGAACACCGGGGAGCTGTTTTTT. Protein sequence: CASSQGRGVNTGELFF. This chain uses TRBV4-1 with TRBJ2-2, with D maybe TRBD1 (6 bases). Germline V gene sequence: CDR1 MGHRA, CDR2 YSYEKL. V shed 1 base and J shed 1 base, with 10 bases lying between them. The CDR3 is made up of 16 amino acids.